This T cell receptor beta chain was recorded in a study of blood T cell repertoires in COVID-19. In the study overall: Some COVID-19 samples were acute and others convalescent; all came from the United States, Italy and Spain. Sources were T cells, B-cell-depleted T cells, or PBMCs; the material itself was cDNA or gDNA.

The V gene lost 1 base and the J gene lost 3 bases, with 9 bases spanning the gap. Germline values: CDR1 SEHNR, CDR2 FQNEAQ (reference sequence). The CDR3 spans 14 residues. Study processing details: Counts of nucleated cells, estimated from reference gene primer amplification, were obtained. Only in-frame clones appear in the TCRdb table, and some are missing; sequencing was by immunoSEQ multiplex PCR. That table is the source of V, J and clone size, and D and trimming were worked out from the DNA. The table has 120,000 or so clones, roughly 79% seen once. This chain uses TRBV7-9 with TRBJ1-1; D is undetermined. The source is a man between 70 and 80 years old with acute or convalescent COVID-19. The sequenced sample was peripheral blood. CDR3 nucleotides: TGTGCCAGCAGCTTAGGTGGCGGGGACACTGAAGCTTTCTTT. This encodes CASSLGGGDTEAFF.